The rows below give T cell receptor beta chains drawn from one sample of a study of blood T cell repertoires in COVID-19. Assay: immunoSEQ multiplex PCR; the TCRdb copy retains only in-frame clones and omits some. The table includes about 210,000 clones, 75% to 85% detected once. The sample comprised peripheral blood. The source of these receptors is a man between 50 and 59 years old with active or convalescent COVID-19. CDR3s include the opening cysteine and the closing phenylalanine or tryptophan. Each record gives: J gene, V gene, CDR3 protein.

TRBJ2-2,TRBV6-6,CASASSGGNTGELFF
TRBJ1-6,TRBV5-6,CASISTGPYNSPLHF
TRBJ1-1,TRBV6-2/TRBV6-3,CASSKGGFGTEAFF
TRBJ1-1,TRBV12-3/TRBV12-4,CASTRPTGFEAFF
TRBJ2-7,TRBV27,CASSQNREGYEQYF
TRBJ2-2,TRBV13,CANTIRGHGELFF
TRBJ1-4,TRBV7-2,CASSLGPGRSNEKLFF
TRBJ1-5,TRBV19,CASSMSPGALNQPQHF
TRBJ2-7,TRBV7-2,CASSLGLAASYEQYF
TRBJ2-3,TRBV20-1,CSASSGLTDTQYF
TRBJ1-6,TRBV4-3,CASSQEAQGAGPLHF
TRBJ2-7,TRBV19,CASSPAVAGYEQYF
TRBJ2-2,TRBV3-1/TRBV3-2,CASSKIQGTGELFF
TRBJ2-3,TRBV7-2,CASSPGLAGTSTDTQYF
TRBJ1-2,TRBV10-3,CAISESGGSGPYGYTF
TRBJ2-1,TRBV7-6,CASSSGQGHNSYNEQFF
TRBJ2-5,TRBV18,CASQQQETQYF
TRBJ2-2,TRBV2,CASRGTGNTGELFF
TRBJ2-2,TRBV5-1,CASSVQLTGTNTGELFF
TRBJ1-2,TRBV4-2,CASSQDSWTSSGYTF
TRBJ2-6,TRBV28,CASSFGQTNSGANVLTF
TRBJ1-2,TRBV4-3,CASSLWTDANYGYTF
TRBJ1-6,TRBV19,CASSPRSPSSYNSPLHF
TRBJ1-5,TRBV5-8,CASSLGQYNQPQHF
TRBJ1-5,TRBV6-2/TRBV6-3,CASSPRQGRQPQHF
TRBJ2-7,TRBV3-1/TRBV3-2,CASSQGLAVYEQYF
TRBJ2-3,TRBV27,CASSLKAGGRSDTQYF
TRBJ1-5,TRBV5-6,CASSRQLNQPQHF
TRBJ1-1,TRBV5-1,CASSSQGENTEAFF
TRBJ1-5,TRBV7-8,CASSLDPEHQPQHF
TRBJ2-7,TRBV6-2/TRBV6-3,CASSPVGQGGREQYF
TRBJ2-3,TRBV5-1,CASSLVPSITDTQYF
TRBJ2-7,TRBV7-9,CASSAQGASYEQYF
TRBJ2-3,TRBV5-6,CASSKGGTGGTDTQYF
TRBJ2-3,TRBV18,CASSLQGFVLTDTQYF
TRBJ1-3,TRBV15,CATSSRDTSGNTIYF
TRBJ2-2,TRBV29-1,CSAPGTENTGELFF
TRBJ2-1,TRBV7-2,CASSPGTHINNEQFF
TRBJ1-1,TRBV2,CASSKIRAMNTEAFF
TRBJ2-3,TRBV2,CASSERGVLTDTQYF
TRBJ1-2,TRBV2,CASSDQRDYGYTF
TRBJ1-5,TRBV3-1/TRBV3-2,CASSLFRGSQPQHF
TRBJ1-5,TRBV18,CASSPRSGNQPQHF
TRBJ1-5,TRBV6-2/TRBV6-3,CASSPRGNQPQHF
TRBJ1-2,TRBV24-1,CATSDSSGYYGYTF
TRBJ2-7,TRBV4-1,CASRQDTGGNSYEQYF
TRBJ1-4,TRBV2,CASSLETGYEKLFF
TRBJ2-3,TRBV7-2,CASSLSLVSDTQYF
TRBJ2-1,TRBV18,CASSPGSGSGNEQFF
TRBJ2-2,TRBV10-3,CAISEDRSGTGELFF
TRBJ2-7,TRBV6-5,CASSYRGDSYEQYF
TRBJ2-2,TRBV2,CASSAGLAGLSTGELFF
TRBJ2-5,TRBV10-2,CASGLGDAPTRGETQYF
TRBJ2-2,TRBV15,CATSRDRLSGELFF
TRBJ1-5,TRBV28,CASKLHNLQPQHF